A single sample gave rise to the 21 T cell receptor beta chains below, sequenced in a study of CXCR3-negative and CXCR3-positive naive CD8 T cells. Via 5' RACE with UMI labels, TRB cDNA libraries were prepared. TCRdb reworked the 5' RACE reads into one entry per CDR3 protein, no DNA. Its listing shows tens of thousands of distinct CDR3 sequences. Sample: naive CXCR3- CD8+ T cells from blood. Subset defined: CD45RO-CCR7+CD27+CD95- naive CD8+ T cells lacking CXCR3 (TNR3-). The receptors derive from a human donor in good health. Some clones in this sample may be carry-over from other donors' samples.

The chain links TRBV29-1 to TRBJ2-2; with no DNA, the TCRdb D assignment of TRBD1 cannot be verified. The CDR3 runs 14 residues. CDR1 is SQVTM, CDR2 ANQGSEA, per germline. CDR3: CSVEPGANTGELFF.

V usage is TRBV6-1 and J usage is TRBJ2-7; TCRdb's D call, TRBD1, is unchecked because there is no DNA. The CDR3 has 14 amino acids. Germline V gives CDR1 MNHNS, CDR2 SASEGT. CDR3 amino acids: CASSEPPGFYEQYF.

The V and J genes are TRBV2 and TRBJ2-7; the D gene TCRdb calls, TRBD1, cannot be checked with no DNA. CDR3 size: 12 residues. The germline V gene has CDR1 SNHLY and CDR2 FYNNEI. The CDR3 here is CATPRGDIEQYF.

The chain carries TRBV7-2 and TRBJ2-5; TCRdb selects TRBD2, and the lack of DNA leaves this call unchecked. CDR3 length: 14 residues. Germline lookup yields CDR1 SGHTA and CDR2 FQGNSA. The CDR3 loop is CASRGSRGRETQYF.

The CDR3 sequence is CASSPGGVISTDTQYF. The chain uses TRBV6-2 or TRBV6-3 and TRBJ2-3; TCRdb lists TRBD1, though no DNA is available to test this call. The CDR3 has 16 amino acids. The V gene's germline CDR1 is MNHEY and CDR2 SVGEGT.

CDR3 sequence reads: CAISESTLNTEAFF. The V and J genes are TRBV10-3 and TRBJ1-1. The germline V gene has CDR1 ENHRY and CDR2 SYGVKD. The CDR3 covers 14 residues.

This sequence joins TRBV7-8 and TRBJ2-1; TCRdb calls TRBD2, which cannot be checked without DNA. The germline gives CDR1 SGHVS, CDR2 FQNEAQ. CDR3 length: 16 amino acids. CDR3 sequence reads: CASSSAGTTTYNEQFF.

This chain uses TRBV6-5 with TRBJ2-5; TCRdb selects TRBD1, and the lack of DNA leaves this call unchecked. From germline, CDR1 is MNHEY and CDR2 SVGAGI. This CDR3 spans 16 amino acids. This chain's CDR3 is CASSYSELAPRETQYF.

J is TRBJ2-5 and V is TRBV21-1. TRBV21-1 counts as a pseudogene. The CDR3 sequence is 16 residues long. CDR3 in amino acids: CASSKVGFSSGETQYF.

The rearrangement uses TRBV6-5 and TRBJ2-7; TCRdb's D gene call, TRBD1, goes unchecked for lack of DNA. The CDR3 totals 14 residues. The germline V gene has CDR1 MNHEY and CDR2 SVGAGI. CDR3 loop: CASSYGGRYYEQYF.

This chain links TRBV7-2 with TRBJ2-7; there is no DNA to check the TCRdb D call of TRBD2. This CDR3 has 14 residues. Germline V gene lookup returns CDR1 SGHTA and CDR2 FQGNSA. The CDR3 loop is CASSSTSGGYEQYF.

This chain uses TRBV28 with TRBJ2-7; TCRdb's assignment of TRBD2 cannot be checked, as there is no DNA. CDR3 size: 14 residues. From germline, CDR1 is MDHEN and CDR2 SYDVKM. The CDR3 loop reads CASSLLASGPLKYF.

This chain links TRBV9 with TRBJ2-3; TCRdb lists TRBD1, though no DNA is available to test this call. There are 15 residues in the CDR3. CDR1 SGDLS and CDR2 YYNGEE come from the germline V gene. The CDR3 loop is CASSATGAFTDTQYF.

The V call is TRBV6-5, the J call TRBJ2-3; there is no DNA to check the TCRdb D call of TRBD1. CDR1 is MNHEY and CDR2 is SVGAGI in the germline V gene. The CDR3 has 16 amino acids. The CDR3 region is CASSYLGTGRWGTQYF.

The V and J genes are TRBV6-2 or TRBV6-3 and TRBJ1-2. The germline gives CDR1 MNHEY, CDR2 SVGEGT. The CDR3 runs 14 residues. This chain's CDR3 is CASDQDGITGGYTF.

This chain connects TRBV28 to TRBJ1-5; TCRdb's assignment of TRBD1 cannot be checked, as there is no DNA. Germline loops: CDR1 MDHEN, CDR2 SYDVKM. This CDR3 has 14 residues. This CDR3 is CASSLEGAYQPQHF.

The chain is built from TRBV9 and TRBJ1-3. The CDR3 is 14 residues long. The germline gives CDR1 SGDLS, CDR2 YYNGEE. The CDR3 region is CASSGHTGGNTIYF.

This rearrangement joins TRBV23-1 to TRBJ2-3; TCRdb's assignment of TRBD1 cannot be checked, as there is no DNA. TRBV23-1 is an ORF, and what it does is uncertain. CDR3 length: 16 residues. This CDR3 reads CASANYRGQAIDTQYF.

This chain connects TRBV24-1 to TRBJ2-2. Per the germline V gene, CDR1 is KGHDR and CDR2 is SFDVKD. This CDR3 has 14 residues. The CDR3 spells CATSDLRDTGELFF.

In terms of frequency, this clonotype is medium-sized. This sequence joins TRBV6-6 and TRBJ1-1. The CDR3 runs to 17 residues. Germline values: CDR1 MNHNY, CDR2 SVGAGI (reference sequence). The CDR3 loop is CASSPLFSGGLDTEAFF.

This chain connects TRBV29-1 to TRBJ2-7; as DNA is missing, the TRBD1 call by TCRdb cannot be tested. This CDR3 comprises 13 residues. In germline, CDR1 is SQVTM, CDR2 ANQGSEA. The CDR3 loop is CSVERGETYEQYF.